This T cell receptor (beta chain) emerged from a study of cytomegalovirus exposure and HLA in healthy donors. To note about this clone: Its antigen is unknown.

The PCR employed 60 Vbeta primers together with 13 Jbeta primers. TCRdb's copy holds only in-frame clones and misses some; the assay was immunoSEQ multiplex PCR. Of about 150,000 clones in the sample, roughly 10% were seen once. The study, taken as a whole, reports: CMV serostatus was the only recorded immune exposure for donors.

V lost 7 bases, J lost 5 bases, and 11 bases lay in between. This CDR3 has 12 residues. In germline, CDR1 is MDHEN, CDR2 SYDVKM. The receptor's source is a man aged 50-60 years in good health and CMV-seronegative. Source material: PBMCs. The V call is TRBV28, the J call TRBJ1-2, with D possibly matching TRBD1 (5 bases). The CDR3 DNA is TGTGCCAGCACCATCGGGGGATATGGCTACACCTTC. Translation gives CASTIGGYGYTF.